This passage covers 18 T cell receptor beta chains from one sample sequenced in a study of T cell changes during pregnancy in multiple sclerosis. The method was immunoSEQ multiplex PCR; TCRdb's version includes in-frame clones alone and lacks a portion of them. The sample has around 35,000 clones; around 90% are singletons. The material was CD4+ T cells from peripheral blood mononuclear cells, obtained after pregnancy. Receptors were obtained from a female donor with multiple sclerosis, enrolled in a pregnancy study.

The rearrangement joins TRBV7-2 to TRBJ1-6; 7 bases line up with TRBD1. The CDR3 has 15 residues. The V gene's germline CDR1 is SGHTA and CDR2 FQGNSA. V lost 2 bases and J lost 8; bases outside the gene matches: 6. The CDR3 DNA sequence: TGTGCCAGCAGCTTACGACAGGGAATTGATTCACCCCTCCACTTT. This sequence encodes CASSLRQGIDSPLHF.

The V and J genes are TRBV7-7 and TRBJ2-2; TRBD1 is a possible D gene (5 bases). This CDR3 region has 13 residues. Germline values: CDR1 SSHAT, CDR2 FNYEAQ (reference sequence). V lost 5 bases to trimming and J lost 6 bases, with 10 bases between them. The CDR3 loop reads CASSSQGSGELFF. The CDR3 DNA is TGTGCCAGCAGCAGCCAGGGATCCGGGGAGCTGTTTTTT.

The chain uses TRBV4-1 and TRBJ2-2; 11 bases agree with TRBD2. Germline V lookup: CDR1 MGHRA, CDR2 YSYEKL. This CDR3 region has 19 residues. Trimming took 6 bases from V and 0 from J; bases not matched to a gene: 12. CDR3 in amino acids: CASRPLAGATGANTGELFF. The CDR3, as DNA: TGCGCCAGCAGGCCACTAGCGGGGGCTACCGGGGCGAACACCGGGGAGCTGTTTTTT.

The CDR3 here is CSASQGSEQYF. Written as DNA, the CDR3 is TGCAGTGCATCCCAGGGGAGCGAGCAGTACTTC. The chain uses TRBV20-1 and TRBJ2-7, with a weak D call TRBD1 (6 bases). Germline loops: CDR1 DFQATT, CDR2 SNEGSKA (reference sequence). The CDR3 extends over 11 amino acids. The ends were cut back, 6 bases at V and 6 bases at J, with 12 bases in the middle.

This clone occurred once. The chain uses TRBV7-2 and TRBJ2-6; D call uncertain. V was shortened by 4 bases and J by 0 bases, with 7 bases between the two germline ends. Germline loops: CDR1 SGHTA, CDR2 FQGNSA. The CDR3 runs 15 residues. In DNA form, the CDR3 reads TGTGCCAGCAGCTCACATCTCTCTGGGGCCAACGTCCTGACTTTC. Protein product: CASSSHLSGANVLTF.

The V and J genes are TRBV7-2 and TRBJ2-7, with 7 bases aligning to TRBD1. Germline CDR1 is SGHTA and CDR2 is FQGNSA. V was pared by 5 bases and J by 2 bases, with 6 bases of the junction left unmatched. The CDR3 is made up of 14 amino acids. The CDR3 nucleotides are TGTGCCAGCAGCCCTCGGGACAGTACCTACGAGCAGTACTTC. Protein product: CASSPRDSTYEQYF.

The chain uses TRBV14 and TRBJ2-7; weak D call: TRBD1 (5 bases). With 4 bases removed from V and 10 bases from J, the gap between germline ends came to 14 bases. Germline V gene lookup returns CDR1 SGHDN and CDR2 FVKESK. The CDR3 is 12 amino acids. The CDR3 DNA reads as TGTGCCAGCAGCCCTAAAGGGGCGCGTCAGTACTTC. Its translation: CASSPKGARQYF. Supplemented by reference TRBV14 and TRBJ2-7, the full variable domain reads EAGVTQFPSHSVIEKGQTVTLRCDPISGHDNLYWYRRVMGKEIKFLLHFVKESKQDESGMPNNRFLAERTGGTYSTLKVQPAELEDSGVYFCASSPKGARQYFGPGTRLTVT.

V is TRBV30 and J is TRBJ2-3; TRBD2 is a possible D gene (6 bases). Trimming took 2 bases from V and 6 from J, leaving 9 bases between them. This CDR3 is built from 12 residues. The germline V gene has CDR1 GTSNPN and CDR2 SVGIG (reference sequence). CDR3 bases: TGTGCCTGGAGTCTTGCGGGGGATACGCAGTATTTT. Residues: CAWSLAGDTQYF.

DNA for the CDR3: TGTGCCAGCAGCTTAGATAGCGTCGCCTACGAGCAGTACTTC. Residues: CASSLDSVAYEQYF. The chain recombines TRBV9 with TRBJ2-7; a possible D gene is TRBD2 (5 bases). Germline CDR1 and CDR2: SGDLS and YYNGEE. The CDR3 has 14 amino acids. Trimming left V 4 bases short and J 2 bases short, with 13 bases between. Looking up the rest from reference TRBV9 and TRBJ2-7 gives the full variable domain: DSGVTQTPKHLITATGQRVTLRCSPRSGDLSVYWYQQSLDQGLQFLIQYYNGEERAKGNILERFSAQQFPDLHSELNLSSLELGDSALYFCASSLDSVAYEQYFGPGTRLTVT.

The chain uses TRBV18 and TRBJ1-2; no clear D gene. This CDR3 comprises 15 residues. V was pared by 3 bases and J by 4 bases, with 15 bases between. Germline assignment: CDR1 KGHSH and CDR2 LQKENI. CDR3 sequence (DNA): TGTGCCAGCTCACCCTCAGACACCGTCGGCTATGGCTACACCTTC. It encodes CASSPSDTVGYGYTF.

The V and J genes are TRBV2 and TRBJ2-3; 12 bases are shared with TRBD2. V dropped 5 bases and J dropped 5; count of bases not matched to a gene: 8. The CDR3 is made up of 16 amino acids. Per the germline V gene, CDR1 is SNHLY and CDR2 is FYNNEI. CDR3 coding DNA: TGTGCCAGCAGTACGACTAGCGGGGGCCGAGGAGATACGCAGTATTTT. This translates into CASSTTSGGRGDTQYF.

Here the CDR3 reads CASSRGGRVSGGYTF. Here the CDR3 DNA reads TGTGCCAGCAGTCGGGGGGGTAGGGTCTCGGGTGGCTACACCTTC. The rearrangement joins TRBV6-6 to TRBJ1-2, with a possible D match to TRBD1 (5 bases). From germline, CDR1 is MNHNY and CDR2 SVGAGI (reference sequence). The V end was cut by 5 bases, the J end by 7 bases, with 20 bases between. The CDR3 is 15 residues long.

The V and J genes are TRBV9 and TRBJ2-3, with D unresolved. The CDR3 is 15 amino acids. V shed 1 base and J shed 1 base, with 10 bases lying between them. CDR1 is SGDLS and CDR2 is YYNGEE in the germline V gene. The CDR3 region is CASSVRRTGTDTQYF. The CDR3 DNA reads TGTGCCAGCAGCGTACGTCGAACGGGCACAGATACGCAGTATTTT.

The J gene is TRBJ2-1, the V gene TRBV5-1, with TRBD2 as a possible D gene (6 bases). The V end was cut by 4 bases, the J end by 10 bases, with 18 bases between. Germline assignment: CDR1 SGHRS and CDR2 YFSETQ. The CDR3 covers 14 residues. CDR3 amino acids: CASSPSQTRGEQFF. The CDR3 DNA reads as TGCGCCAGCAGCCCCTCTCAAACCCGGGGGGAGCAGTTCTTC.

V usage is TRBV28 and J usage is TRBJ1-1; 7 bases line up with TRBD1. The CDR3 totals 14 residues. The V and J ends lost 5 bases and 0 bases, in that order; junction bases with no gene match: 3. Germline V gene sequence: CDR1 MDHEN, CDR2 SYDVKM. The CDR3 here is CASSHRGLNTEAFF. CDR3 DNA sequence: TGTGCCAGCAGTCACAGGGGCCTGAACACTGAAGCTTTCTTT.

The V and J genes are TRBV7-9 and TRBJ1-4, with unresolved D. CDR1 and CDR2 (germline): SEHNR, FQNEAQ (reference sequence). The ends were cut back, 5 bases at V and 8 bases at J, with 12 bases in the middle. This CDR3 comprises 13 residues. The CDR3 region is CASSPEVGEKLFF. The CDR3 DNA reads as TGTGCCAGCAGCCCGGAGGTGGGGGAAAAACTGTTTTTT.

This clone was picked up one time. V usage is TRBV6-5 and J usage is TRBJ2-3; 11 bases match TRBD2. V shed 6 bases, J shed 2 bases, and the junction held 4 bases outside the gene matches. CDR1 and CDR2 (germline): MNHEY, SVGAGI. The CDR3 spans 15 residues. This CDR3 is CASRRLAGSTDTQYF. Here the CDR3 DNA reads TGTGCCAGCAGGCGACTAGCGGGGTCCACAGATACGCAGTATTTT.

This clone was counted a single time. The chain has TRBV6-4 and TRBJ2-3; tentatively, D is TRBD1 (6 bases). V was clipped by 2 bases and J by 5 bases, with 11 bases between them. The V gene's germline CDR1 is MRHNA and CDR2 SNTAGT. The CDR3 totals 14 residues. CDR3 residues: CASSDRFRGDTQYF. Written as DNA, the CDR3 is TGTGCCAGCAGTGACCGGTTCAGGGGAGATACGCAGTATTTT.